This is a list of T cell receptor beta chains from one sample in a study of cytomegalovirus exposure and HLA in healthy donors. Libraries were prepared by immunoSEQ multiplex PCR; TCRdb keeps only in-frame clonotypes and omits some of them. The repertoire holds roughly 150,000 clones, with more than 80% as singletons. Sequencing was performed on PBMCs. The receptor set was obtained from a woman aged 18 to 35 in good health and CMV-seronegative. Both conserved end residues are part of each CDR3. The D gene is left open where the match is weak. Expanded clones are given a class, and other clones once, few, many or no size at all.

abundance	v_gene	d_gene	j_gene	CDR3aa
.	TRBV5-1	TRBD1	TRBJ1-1	CASSAQYRGRDTEAFF
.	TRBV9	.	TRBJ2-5	CASSVDTFQETQYF
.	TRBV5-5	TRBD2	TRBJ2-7	CASGTSLSYEQYF
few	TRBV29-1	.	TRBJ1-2	CSVDGRGSGYTF
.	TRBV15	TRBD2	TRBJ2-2	CATSGLAGGRDTGELFF
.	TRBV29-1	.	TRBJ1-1	CSVERKMNTEAFF
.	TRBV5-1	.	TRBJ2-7	CASSFYSTAGLYEQYF
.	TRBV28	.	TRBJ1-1	CASSFSGINTEAFF
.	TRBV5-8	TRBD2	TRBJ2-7	CASSLAVLAGGSYEQYF
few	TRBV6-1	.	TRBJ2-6	CASRGGGSGANVLTF
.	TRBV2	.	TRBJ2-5	CASNPSGAGWEETQYF
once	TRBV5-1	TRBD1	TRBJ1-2	CASSAWDRANYGYTF
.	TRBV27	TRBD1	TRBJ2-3	CASSFARGPTDTQYF
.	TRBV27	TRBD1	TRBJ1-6	CASSIGQGWNSPLHF
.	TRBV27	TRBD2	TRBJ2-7	CASSPSPGEGYEQYF
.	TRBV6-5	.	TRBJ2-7	CASSEGMSSYEQYF
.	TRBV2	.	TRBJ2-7	CASSGAYEQYF
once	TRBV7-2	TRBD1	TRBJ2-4	CASSSGTVKNIQYF
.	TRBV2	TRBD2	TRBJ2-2	CASRIPGREGELFF
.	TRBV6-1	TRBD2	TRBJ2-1	CASSQVAGAANEQFF
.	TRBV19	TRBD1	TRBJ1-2	CASSPGTGGYGYTF
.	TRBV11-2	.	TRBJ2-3	CASSLFQFGTDTQYF
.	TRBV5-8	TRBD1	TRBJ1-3	CASSLSRGLTGRF
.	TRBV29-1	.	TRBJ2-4	CSVGGRNIQYF
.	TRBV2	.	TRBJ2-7	CASRTDRLSSYEQYF
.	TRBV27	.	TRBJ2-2	CASTSEGGELFF
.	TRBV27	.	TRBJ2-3	CASRQQGFSDTQYF
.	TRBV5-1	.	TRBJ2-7	CASSVAGDEQYF
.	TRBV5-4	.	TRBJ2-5	CASSLATSRQETQYF
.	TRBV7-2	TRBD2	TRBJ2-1	CASSLGAGGYNEQFF
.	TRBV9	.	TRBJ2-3	CASSVGTPSRQGNWDTQYF
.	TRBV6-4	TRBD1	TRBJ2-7	CASRPRFMGQGDYEQYF
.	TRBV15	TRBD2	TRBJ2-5	CATSRDPSGEETQYF
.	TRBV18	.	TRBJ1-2	CASPRQLLAFYGYTF
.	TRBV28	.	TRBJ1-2	CASSPQRGVGGYTF
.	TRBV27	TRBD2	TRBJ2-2	CASTSGTPTGELFF
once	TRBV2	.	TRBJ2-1	CASSDLGGVSYNEQFF
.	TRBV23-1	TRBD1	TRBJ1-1	CASSQYLGGASTSTEAFF
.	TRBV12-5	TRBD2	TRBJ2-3	CASGGLAGGGTDTQYF
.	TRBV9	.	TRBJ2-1	CASSVALEGYNEQFF
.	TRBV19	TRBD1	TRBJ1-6	CASSPGTGGLNSPLHF
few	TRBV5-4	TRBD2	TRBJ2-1	CASSLGGSGTTNYNEQFF
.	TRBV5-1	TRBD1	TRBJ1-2	CASSWGYIGTGVRDNYGYTF
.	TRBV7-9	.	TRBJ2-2	CASSPRVTGELFF
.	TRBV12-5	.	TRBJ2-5	CASGLWGRGETQYF
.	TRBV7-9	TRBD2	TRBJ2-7	CASRASGTYEQYF
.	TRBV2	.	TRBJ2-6	CASKISGGTGANVLTF
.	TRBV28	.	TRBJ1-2	CASTTGGQGRGYTF
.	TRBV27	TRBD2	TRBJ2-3	CATDFNLTSGVADTQYF
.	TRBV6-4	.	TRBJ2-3	CASSDSATRDTDTQYF
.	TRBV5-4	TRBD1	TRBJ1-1	CASKKGGAGLNTEAFF
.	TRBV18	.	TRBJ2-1	CASSPMGEGILYNEQFF
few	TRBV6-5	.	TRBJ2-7	CASSQSGFSYEQYF
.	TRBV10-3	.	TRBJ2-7	CAISEFVRSYEQYF
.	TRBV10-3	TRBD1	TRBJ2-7	CAISGGTGINEQYF
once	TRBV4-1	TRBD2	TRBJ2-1	CASSQGSRTSSGEQFF
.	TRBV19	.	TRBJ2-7	CASSIVDSSGEQYF
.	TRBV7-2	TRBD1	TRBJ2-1	CASTNRTGVWNEQFF